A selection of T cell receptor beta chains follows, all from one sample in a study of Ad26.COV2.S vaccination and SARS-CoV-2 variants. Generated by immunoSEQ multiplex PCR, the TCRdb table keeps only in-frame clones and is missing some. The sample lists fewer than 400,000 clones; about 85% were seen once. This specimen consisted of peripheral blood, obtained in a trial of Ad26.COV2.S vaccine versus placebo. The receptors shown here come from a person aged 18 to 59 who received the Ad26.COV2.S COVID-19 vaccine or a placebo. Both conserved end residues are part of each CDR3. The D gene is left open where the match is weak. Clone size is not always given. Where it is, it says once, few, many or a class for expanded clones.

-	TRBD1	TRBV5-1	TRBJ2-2	TGCGCCAGCAGCTCCGGGACAGGGTATACCGGGGAGCTGTTTTTT	CASSSGTGYTGELFF
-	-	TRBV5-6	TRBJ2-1	TGTGCCAGCAGCCCTGGGAGTATAAGGACCTACAATGAGCAGTTCTTC	CASSPGSIRTYNEQFF
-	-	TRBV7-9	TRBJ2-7	TGTGCCAGCAGCTTACGGGAAGCCGAGCAGTACTTC	CASSLREAEQYF
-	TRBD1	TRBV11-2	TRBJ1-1	TGTGCCAGCAGCTCGGACAGGTTAGGCACTGAAGCTTTCTTT	CASSSDRLGTEAFF
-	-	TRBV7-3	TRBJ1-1	TGTGCCAGCAGCTTAAAGGCAAGGGCTGAAGCTTTCTTT	CASSLKARAEAFF
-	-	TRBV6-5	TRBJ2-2	TGTGCCAGCAGTTACTCGTCCGGTTACGGGGAGCTGTTTTTT	CASSYSSGYGELFF
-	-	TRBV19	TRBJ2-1	TGTGCCAGTAGTATGTGGGGGGGGCCTAACAATGAGCAGTTCTTC	CASSMWGGPNNEQFF
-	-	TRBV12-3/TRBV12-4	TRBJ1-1	TGTGCCAGCAGTTTTCGGGTTAACACTGAAGCTTTCTTT	CASSFRVNTEAFF
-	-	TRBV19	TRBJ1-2	TGTGCCAGTAATCCCGGCCCTAACTATGGCTACACCTTC	CASNPGPNYGYTF
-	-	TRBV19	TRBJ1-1	TGTGCCAGTAGGGGGGCCACGGCCAGTCCCACTGAAGCTTTCTTT	CASRGATASPTEAFF
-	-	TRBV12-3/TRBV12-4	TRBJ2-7	TGTGCCAGCAGCCGGGCCTACGAGCAGTACTTC	CASSRAYEQYF
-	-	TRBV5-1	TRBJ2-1	TGCGCCAGCACCACAGGGAGAGTCGGCAATGAGCAGTTCTTC	CASTTGRVGNEQFF
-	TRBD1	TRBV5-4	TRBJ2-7	TGTGCCAGCAGCTTGGGGCCGGGACAGAGCTACGAGCAGTACTTC	CASSLGPGQSYEQYF
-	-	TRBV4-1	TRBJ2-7	TGCGCCAGCAGCCACGAGGGGCTCGAGCAGTACTTC	CASSHEGLEQYF
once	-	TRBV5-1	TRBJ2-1	TGCGCCAGCAGCTTGGTTTTGGGACACATCCTCTCCTACAATGAGCAGTTCTTC	CASSLVLGHILSYNEQFF
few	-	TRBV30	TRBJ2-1	TGTGCCTGGAGTCCCGACTATGCCGAGCAGTTCTTC	CAWSPDYAEQFF
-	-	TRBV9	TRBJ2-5	TGTGCCAGCAGCGGGGCCTGGGGAGAGACCCAGTACTTC	CASSGAWGETQYF
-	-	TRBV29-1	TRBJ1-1	TGCAGCGACCTGGGTATGAACACTGAAGCTTTCTTT	CSDLGMNTEAFF
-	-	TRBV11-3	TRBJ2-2	TGTGCCAGCAGCTTGTCAGGGAACACCGGGGAGCTGTTTTTT	CASSLSGNTGELFF
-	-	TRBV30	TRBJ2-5	TGTGCCTGGAGTTACGGACGTGCGCGGGCCCAGTACTTC	CAWSYGRARAQYF
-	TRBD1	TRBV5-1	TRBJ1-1	TGCGCCAGCAGCTTGAGTGGGACAGGGGGCCTTTTGAACACTGAAGCTTTCTTT	CASSLSGTGGLLNTEAFF
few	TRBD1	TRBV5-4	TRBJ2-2	TGTGCCAGCAGCTTGGGACAGGGGTATTCCGGGGAGCTGTTTTTT	CASSLGQGYSGELFF
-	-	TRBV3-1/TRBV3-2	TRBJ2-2	TGTGCCAGCAGCCCGTTGGGATTCGGGGAGCTGTTTTTT	CASSPLGFGELFF
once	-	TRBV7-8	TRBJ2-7	TGTGCCAGCAGCCTAACCTACGAGCAGTACTTC	CASSLTYEQYF
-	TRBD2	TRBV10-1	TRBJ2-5	TGCGCCAGCAGTGACGCGGGGGGGAAAGAGACCCAGTACTTC	CASSDAGGKETQYF
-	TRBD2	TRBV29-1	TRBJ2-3	TGCAGCGTTGCTGTTAGCGGGGGGGCAAGCACAGATACGCAGTATTTT	CSVAVSGGASTDTQYF
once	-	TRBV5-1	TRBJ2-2	TGCGCCAGCAGCTTGGTGGTGACAGGAGGACCCGGGGAGCTGTTTTTT	CASSLVVTGGPGELFF
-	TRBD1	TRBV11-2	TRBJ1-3	TGTGCCAGCAGCTTAGAACGGGACAGGGGCTCTGGAAACACCATATATTTT	CASSLERDRGSGNTIYF
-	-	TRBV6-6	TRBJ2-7	TGTGCCAGCAGTTACGCGACAGGGGAGGGCGAGCAGTACTTC	CASSYATGEGEQYF
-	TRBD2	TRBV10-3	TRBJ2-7	TGTGCCATCAGTGAGTTCGAGCGGGGGAACTCCTACGAGCAGTACTTC	CAISEFERGNSYEQYF
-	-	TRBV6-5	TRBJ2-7	TGTGCCAGCGCGCCGAATGCGGGGCCCTACGAGCAGTACTTC	CASAPNAGPYEQYF
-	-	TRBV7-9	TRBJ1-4	TGTGCCAGCAGCAGCTCCGCAGGGTCCGGTGAAAAACTGTTTTTT	CASSSSAGSGEKLFF
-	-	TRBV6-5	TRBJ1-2	TGTGCCAGCAAAAGAGGGGCTAGGGATGGCTACACCTTC	CASKRGARDGYTF
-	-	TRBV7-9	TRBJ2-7	TGTGCCAGCAGCTCATTAAGCCCGGGGGCCGAGCAGTACTTC	CASSSLSPGAEQYF
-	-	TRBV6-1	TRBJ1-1	TGTGCCAGCAGTGATTTGTTGAACACTGAAGCTTTCTTT	CASSDLLNTEAFF
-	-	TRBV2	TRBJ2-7	TGTGCCAGCAGTGGACGGTTTACCTACGAGCAGTACTTC	CASSGRFTYEQYF
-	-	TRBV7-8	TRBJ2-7	TGTGCCAGCAGCTTAGGGGCAGGGGGGTCCTACGAGCAGTACTTC	CASSLGAGGSYEQYF
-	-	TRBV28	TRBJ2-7	TGTGCCAGCAGTCCTTCGGACCAACTTTACGAGCAGTACTTC	CASSPSDQLYEQYF
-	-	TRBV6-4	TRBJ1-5	TGTGCCAGCAGTGACAGGGGTGACAATCAGCCCCAGCATTTT	CASSDRGDNQPQHF
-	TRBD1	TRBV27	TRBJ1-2	TGTGCCACTGGCGAGGGGGCTGACTATGGCTACACCTTC	CATGEGADYGYTF
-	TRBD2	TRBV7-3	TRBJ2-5	TGTGCCAGCAGCTCAACGGGGGGGCAAGAGACCCAGTACTTC	CASSSTGGQETQYF
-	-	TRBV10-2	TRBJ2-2	TGCGCCAGCAGTGATAAGGTTTACACCGGGGAGCTGTTTTTT	CASSDKVYTGELFF
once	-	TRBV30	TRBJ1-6	TGTGCCTGGAGTGTCCAGGGGAGGTCACCCCTCCACTTT	CAWSVQGRSPLHF
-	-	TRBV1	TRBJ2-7	TGCACCAGCAGCCATCGCGTTTGCTCCTACGAGCAGTACTTC	CTSSHRVCSYEQYF
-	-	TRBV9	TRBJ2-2	TGTGCCAGCAGCCCCCGCTCGAACACCGGGGAGCTGTTTTTT	CASSPRSNTGELFF
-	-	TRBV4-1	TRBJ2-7	TGCGCCAGCAGCCAAGTCCCCCGAGGGCGTTCCTACGAGCAGTACTTC	CASSQVPRGRSYEQYF
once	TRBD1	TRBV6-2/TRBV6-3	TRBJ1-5	TGTGCCAGCAGTTACCACACCGGACAGGGGAATGTAAATCAGCCCCAGCATTTT	CASSYHTGQGNVNQPQHF
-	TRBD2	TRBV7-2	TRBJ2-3	TGTGCCAGCAGCGCCCGGGCTAGCGGGTACACAGATACGCAGTATTTT	CASSARASGYTDTQYF
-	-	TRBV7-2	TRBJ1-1	TGTGCCAGCAGCTTAGGGGAATACGGAGGGGCTTTCTTT	CASSLGEYGGAFF
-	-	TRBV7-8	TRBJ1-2	TGTGCCAGCAGCTCTCGGGGGGCCAGCTATGGCTACACCTTC	CASSSRGASYGYTF
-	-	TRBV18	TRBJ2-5	TGTGCCAGCTCACCAGGGGTGCAAGAGACCCAGTACTTC	CASSPGVQETQYF
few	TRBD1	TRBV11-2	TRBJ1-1	TGTGCCAGCAGCGCTCGGACAGGGGGCTGGTCCGTTGAAGCTTTCTTT	CASSARTGGWSVEAFF
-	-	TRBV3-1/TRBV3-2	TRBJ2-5	TGTGCCAGCAGCCAAGAGGTAACAGGGACAAAGACCCAGTACTTC	CASSQEVTGTKTQYF
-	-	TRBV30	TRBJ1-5	TGTGCCTGGAACTATGGTGGCCTCAATCAGCCCCAGCATTTT	CAWNYGGLNQPQHF